This passage covers 26 T cell receptor beta chains from one sample sequenced in a study of blood T cell repertoires in COVID-19. The method was immunoSEQ multiplex PCR; TCRdb's version includes in-frame clones alone and lacks a portion of them. The data contain about 300,000 clones, approximately 83% of them singletons. The specimen sequenced was PBMCs or T cells enriched from blood (not recorded which). The receptor source for this set is a man aged 30-40 years who had recovered from COVID-19.

The chain joins TRBV7-9 to TRBJ1-2; D not resolved. The CDR3 sequence is 13 residues long. Germline loops: CDR1 SEHNR, CDR2 FQNEAQ (reference sequence). Trimming pared 4 bases from V and 2 bases from J, leaving 8 bases between. The CDR3, as DNA: TGTGCCAGCAGCTCCCAGGCCAACTATGGCTACACCTTC. Its protein product is CASSSQANYGYTF.

The chain recombines TRBV5-5 with TRBJ1-3, with D unresolved. The CDR3 has 18 amino acids. The germline V gene has CDR1 SGHKS and CDR2 YYEKEE (reference sequence). With 0 bases removed from V and 0 bases from J, the gap between germline ends came to 16 bases. The CDR3 reads CASSLVADSLYSGNTIYF. In DNA form, the CDR3 reads TGTGCCAGCAGCTTGGTGGCGGATTCCCTCTACTCTGGAAACACCATATATTTT.

The CDR3 nucleotides are TGTGCCAGCAGTTTCGTACAGGGGGGGTACGAGCAGTACTTC. Translated: CASSFVQGGYEQYF. The chain combines TRBV27 with TRBJ2-7; D is possibly TRBD1 (8 bases). V was shortened by 3 bases and J by 4 bases, with 13 bases between the two germline ends. CDR3 length: 14 residues. The V gene's germline CDR1 is MNHEY and CDR2 SMNVEV (reference sequence).

J is TRBJ1-1 and V is TRBV11-2; D is ambiguous. The V and J ends lost 5 bases and 1 base respectively, with 8 bases between them. The germline gives CDR1 SGHAT, CDR2 FQNNGV. The CDR3 length is 13 residues. The CDR3 sequence is CASSLVQNTEAFF. CDR3 DNA: TGTGCCAGCAGCCTCGTACAGAACACTGAAGCTTTCTTT.

The chain recombines TRBV12-3 or TRBV12-4 with TRBJ1-5, with D possibly matching TRBD1 (5 bases). Trimming left V 4 bases short and J 6 bases short, with 10 bases between. The CDR3 extends over 13 amino acids. The CDR3 here is CASSSRARQPQHF. CDR3 nucleotide sequence: TGTGCCAGCAGTTCCAGGGCTCGTCAGCCCCAGCATTTT.

CDR3 in DNA: TGTGCCAGCCGAAAGGGGGACAGGGGGACCAACACTGAAGCTTTCTTT. Translation: CASRKGDRGTNTEAFF. V is TRBV19 and J is TRBJ1-1, with TRBD1 identical over 11 bases. J lost 2 bases, V lost 9 bases, and 11 bases had no gene match. Germline V gene sequence: CDR1 LNHDA, CDR2 SQIVND (reference sequence). The CDR3 sequence is 16 residues long.

This clone was recorded a few times. V and J are TRBV30 and TRBJ2-3; TRBD2 is a possible D gene (7 bases). The CDR3 length is 14 residues. Trimming left V 7 bases short and J 4 bases short, with 18 bases between. Germline V gene lookup returns CDR1 GTSNPN and CDR2 SVGIG (reference sequence). CDR3 sequence: CASTQQGGSDTQYF. Written as DNA, the CDR3 is TGTGCCTCTACGCAACAGGGAGGGTCAGATACGCAGTATTTT.

The J gene is TRBJ1-1, the V gene TRBV18; D remains ambiguous. The V end was cut by 2 bases, the J end by 5 bases, with 21 bases between. The germline CDR1 and CDR2 sequences are KGHSH and LQKENI. This CDR3 has 17 residues. The CDR3 region has the DNA TGTGCCAGCTCACCAAATCCGACCGGGTCCCGATGGACTGAAGCTTTCTTT. Amino acids: CASSPNPTGSRWTEAFF.

This chain connects TRBV18 to TRBJ1-1, with 10 bases aligning to TRBD1. This CDR3 region has 15 residues. Trimming cost V 5 bases and J 8 bases; bases outside gene matches: 11. CDR1 and CDR2 (germline): KGHSH, LQKENI. CDR3 sequence reads: CASSAGTGAGPEAFF. For the CDR3, the DNA is TGTGCCAGCTCAGCCGGGACAGGGGCTGGCCCAGAAGCTTTCTTT.

This sequence joins TRBV5-1 and TRBJ2-5; TRBD2 agrees at 7 bases. Trimming cost V 4 bases and J 5 bases; bases outside gene matches: 8. Germline V gene sequence: CDR1 SGHRS, CDR2 YFSETQ. The CDR3 is made up of 14 amino acids. CDR3 loop: CASSPGLGRETQYF. CDR3 coding DNA: TGCGCCAGCAGCCCCGGACTAGGTCGGGAGACCCAGTACTTC.

The chain links TRBV19 to TRBJ2-1; 7 nucleotides line up with TRBD1. CDR1 and CDR2 (germline): LNHDA, SQIVND (reference sequence). Trimming took 8 bases from V and 4 from J; bases not matched to a gene: 5. CDR3 length equals 13 residues. CDR3 bases: TGTGCCAGTTCGGGACAGACTTACAATGAGCAGTTCTTC. This translates into CASSGQTYNEQFF.

The J gene is TRBJ1-5, the V gene TRBV18; 10 nucleotides align to TRBD1. The J segment lost 6 bases and the V segment lost 3 bases, leaving 8 bases of the junction unmatched. This CDR3 comprises 16 residues. The germline V gene has CDR1 KGHSH and CDR2 LQKENI. CDR3: CASSPETTGGLQPQHF. The CDR3 DNA is TGTGCCAGCTCACCCGAAACGACAGGGGGCCTTCAGCCCCAGCATTTT.

The rearrangement links TRBV30 to TRBJ1-1; D not certain. The CDR3 is 12 residues long. Trimming removed 1 base at V and 5 bases at J, with 8 bases between. Germline CDR1 and CDR2: GTSNPN and SVGIG (reference sequence). This CDR3 is CAWSALSTEAFF. The CDR3, as DNA: TGTGCCTGGAGTGCCCTCAGTACTGAAGCTTTCTTT.

The chain uses TRBV7-9 and TRBJ2-5, with D uncertain. This CDR3 contains 17 residues. The V end lost 1 base, the J end lost 8 bases, and 23 bases lay between the germline ends. CDR1 and CDR2 from the germline V gene are SEHNR and FQNEAQ (reference sequence). The CDR3 sequence: CASSLDGSARPRPTQYF. Here the CDR3 DNA reads TGTGCCAGCAGCTTAGACGGGTCGGCCAGACCGCGGCCCACCCAGTACTTC.

The genes are TRBV9 and TRBJ1-5; TRBD1 aligns across 8 bases. Unmatched junction bases numbered 3, after V lost 0 bases and J lost 1 base. Looked up from germline, CDR1 is SGDLS and CDR2 is YYNGEE. This CDR3 region has 16 residues. CDR3 sequence: CASSVAGGKSNQPQHF. The CDR3 coding sequence is TGTGCCAGCAGCGTAGCAGGGGGCAAGAGCAATCAGCCCCAGCATTTT.

V and J are TRBV29-1 and TRBJ1-2; D is unclear. Germline values: CDR1 SQVTM, CDR2 ANQGSEA. The CDR3 has 10 amino acids. V dropped 2 bases and J dropped 8 bases, with 6 bases sitting between them. DNA for the CDR3: TGCAGCGTTGAAAGAGTAGGCTACACCTTC. Translation gives CSVERVGYTF.

This rearrangement joins TRBV4-1 to TRBJ1-5; D gene uncertain. The germline V gene encodes CDR1 MGHRA and CDR2 YSYEKL. The CDR3 is 15 residues long. V lost 1 base and J lost 4, with 11 bases in between. CDR3: CASSQGNGENQPQHF. As DNA, the CDR3 is TGCGCCAGCAGCCAAGGGAACGGGGAGAATCAGCCCCAGCATTTT.

This sequence joins TRBV7-2 and TRBJ1-5, with D tentatively TRBD1 (5 bases). CDR1 and CDR2 from the germline V gene are SGHTA and FQGNSA. With 1 base removed from V and 5 bases from J, the gap between germline ends came to 18 bases. This CDR3 is built from 17 residues. CDR3 sequence reads: CASSLVVSGGWYQPQHF. For the CDR3, the DNA is TGTGCCAGCAGCTTAGTCGTCAGTGGGGGGTGGTATCAGCCCCAGCATTTT.

The V call is TRBV25-1, the J call TRBJ1-1; no clear D. The CDR3 has 11 amino acids. Per the germline V gene, CDR1 is MGHDK and CDR2 is SYGVNS. Trimming stripped 2 bases from V and 9 bases from J, with 7 bases between. CDR3 sequence reads: CASSERTKAFF. The DNA for the CDR3 is TGTGCCAGCAGTGAACGGACTAAAGCTTTCTTT. The full variable domain, rest sourced from reference TRBV25-1 and TRBJ1-1, is EADIYQTPRYLVIGTGKKITLECSQTMGHDKMYWYQQDPGMELHLIHYSYGVNSTEKGDLSSESTVSRIRTEHFPLTLESARPSHTSQYLCASSERTKAFFGQGTRLTVV.

The CDR3 DNA reads as TGTGCCAGCAGTTTTTTCTTCCGCTATGGCTACACCTTC. Residues: CASSFFFRYGYTF. The chain joins TRBV12-3 or TRBV12-4 to TRBJ1-2; D uncertain. There are 13 residues in the CDR3. Trimming left V 3 bases short and J 4 bases short, with 9 bases between.

The V gene is TRBV3-1 (or the pseudogene TRBV3-2), the J gene TRBJ1-1, with D perhaps TRBD1 (6 bases). This CDR3 has 17 amino acids. V was shortened by 2 bases and J by 2 bases, with 18 bases between the two germline ends. Germline V gene lookup returns CDR1 LGHDT and CDR2 YNNKEL (reference sequence). CDR3 loop: CASSQSGWDKGNTEAFF. CDR3 DNA: TGTGCCAGCAGCCAAAGTGGTTGGGACAAAGGTAACACTGAAGCTTTCTTT.

V and J are TRBV6-5 and TRBJ1-2, with D possibly being TRBD1 (6 bases). Germline assignment: CDR1 MNHEY and CDR2 SVGAGI. The length of the CDR3 is 13 residues. V shed 7 bases and J shed 2 bases, with 11 bases lying between them. CDR3 bases: TGTGCCAGCACCCCGGACAGCAACTATGGCTACACCTTC. Protein sequence: CASTPDSNYGYTF.

The CDR3 spells CASSPNGLQETQYF. CDR3 sequence (DNA): TGCGCCAGCAGCCCAAACGGACTTCAAGAGACCCAGTACTTC. The rearrangement links TRBV5-1 to TRBJ2-5; D perhaps matches TRBD2 (5 bases). Germline V gene sequence: CDR1 SGHRS, CDR2 YFSETQ. The V gene lost 4 bases and the J gene lost 2 bases, with 12 bases spanning the gap. The CDR3 has 14 amino acids.

V and J are TRBV12-3 or TRBV12-4 and TRBJ1-5; 9 bases line up with TRBD1. V lost 6 bases, J lost 6 bases, and 3 bases stayed unmatched. The CDR3 extends over 13 amino acids. The CDR3 DNA follows: TGTGCCAGCAGCGGGACAGGGCGTCAGCCCCAGCATTTT. As protein: CASSGTGRQPQHF.

This rearrangement joins TRBV13 to TRBJ1-5, with D possibly TRBD1 on 6 matching bases. Trimming pared 5 bases from V and 7 bases from J, leaving 9 bases between. CDR3 size: 12 residues. Germline-derived CDR1 and CDR2 are PRHDT and FYEKMQ (reference sequence). CDR3 in amino acids: CASSRGGQPQHF. The CDR3 DNA reads as TGTGCCAGCAGCAGGGGGGGGCAGCCCCAGCATTTT.

The chain employs TRBV6-5 and TRBJ1-3, with D perhaps TRBD1 (5 bases). Germline V gene sequence: CDR1 MNHEY, CDR2 SVGAGI. The CDR3 is 16 residues long. V shed 0 bases and J shed 7 bases, with 16 bases lying between them. CDR3 sequence (DNA): TGTGCCAGCAGTTACTCGACTCCGTGGGGGAGGAACACCATATATTTT. It translates to CASSYSTPWGRNTIYF.